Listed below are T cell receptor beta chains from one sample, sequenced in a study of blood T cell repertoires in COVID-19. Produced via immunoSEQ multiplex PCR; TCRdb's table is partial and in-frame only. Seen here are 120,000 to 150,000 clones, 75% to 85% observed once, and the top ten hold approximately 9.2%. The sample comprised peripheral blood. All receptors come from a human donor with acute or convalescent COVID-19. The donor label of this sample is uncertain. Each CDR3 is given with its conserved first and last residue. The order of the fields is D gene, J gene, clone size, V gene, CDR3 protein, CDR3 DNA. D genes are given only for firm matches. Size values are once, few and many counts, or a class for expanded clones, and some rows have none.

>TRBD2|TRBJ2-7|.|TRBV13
CASSSRTSGASYEQYF
TGTGCCAGCAGCTCCAGGACTAGCGGGGCTTCCTACGAGCAGTACTTC
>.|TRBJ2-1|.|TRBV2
CASSQQGNEQFF
TGTGCCAGCAGTCAGCAGGGCAATGAGCAGTTCTTC
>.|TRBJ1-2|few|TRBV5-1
CASSLGAYSNYGYTF
TGCGCCAGCAGCTTGGGGGCCTACTCTAACTATGGCTACACCTTC
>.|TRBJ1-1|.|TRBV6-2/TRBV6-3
CASSYSSHSRGTEAFF
TGTGCCAGCAGTTACTCTTCTCATTCTCGAGGGACTGAAGCTTTCTTT
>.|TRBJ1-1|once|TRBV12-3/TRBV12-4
CASRGLGAEAFF
TGTGCCAGCAGGGGACTTGGCGCTGAAGCTTTCTTT
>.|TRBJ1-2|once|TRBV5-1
CASSLDPSPGYGYTF
TGCGCCAGCAGCTTGGATCCCTCCCCGGGCTATGGCTACACCTTC
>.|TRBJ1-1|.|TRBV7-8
CASSLPGGITVAFF
TGTGCCAGCAGCCTCCCGGGAGGGATCACTGTAGCTTTCTTT
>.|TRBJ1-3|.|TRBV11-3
CASSGSGDGTIYF
TGTGCCAGCAGCGGTTCAGGGGATGGCACCATATATTTT
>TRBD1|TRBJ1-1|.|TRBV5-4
CASSLVTGGGDTEAFF
TGTGCCAGCAGCTTGGTTACAGGGGGGGGTGACACTGAAGCTTTCTTT
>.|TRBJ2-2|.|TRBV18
CASSWETGELFF
TGTGCCAGCTCCTGGGAGACCGGGGAGCTGTTTTTT
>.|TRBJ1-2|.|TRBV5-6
CASSLGGPGYGYTF
TGTGCCAGCAGCTTGGGAGGCCCGGGCTATGGCTACACCTTC
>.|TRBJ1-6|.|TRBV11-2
CASSLVPNSPLHF
TGTGCCAGCAGCTTAGTTCCGAATTCACCCCTCCACTTT
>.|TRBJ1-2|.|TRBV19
CATYLTGTSYGYTF
TGTGCCACCTACCTTACGGGGACTTCCTATGGCTACACCTTC
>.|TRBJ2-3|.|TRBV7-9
CASSPPGLSTDTQYF
TGTGCCAGCAGCCCCCCCGGACTTAGCACAGATACGCAGTATTTT
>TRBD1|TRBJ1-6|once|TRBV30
CAWSAPQGSSYNSPLHF
TGTGCCTGGAGTGCTCCACAGGGGAGCTCCTATAATTCACCCCTCCACTTT
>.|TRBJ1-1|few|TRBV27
CATGRQYTEAFF
TGTGCCACAGGGCGGCAGTACACTGAAGCTTTCTTT